Below are 14 T cell receptor beta chains sequenced from a single sample in a study of naive and memory T cell subsets. An equimolar mix of two oligonucleotides served as the beta constant-region primer for TRBC1 and TRBC2. Ligated cDNA was amplified by four rounds of PCR with nested alpha and beta constant-region primers and SP2. TCRdb re-analysed the UMI-ligation and nested PCR reads in MiXCR, keeping a single row per CDR3 protein. Of just over 80,000 distinct CDR3 sequences in the sample, 9% were seen once. Sequenced: naive CD8+ T cells from blood. These receptor sequences come from a human donor in good health.

The chain carries TRBV6-5 and TRBJ1-2; possible D gene TRBD1, 6 bases. This CDR3 has 15 residues. CDR1 and CDR2 from the germline V gene are MNHEY and SVGAGI. Trimming cost V 4 bases and J 2 bases, with 14 bases left between them. The chain's CDR3 is CASSFTRTANYGYTF. Written as DNA, the CDR3 is TGTGCCAGCAGTTTCACCAGGACAGCAAACTATGGCTACACCTTC.

The genes are TRBV27 and TRBJ2-7; 9 bases are shared with TRBD1. CDR3 length: 13 residues. J gave up 2 bases and V 5 bases, and 1 base lay outside the gene matches. CDR1 and CDR2 (germline): MNHEY, SMNVEV (reference sequence). The chain's CDR3 is CASSRTGAYEQYF. CDR3 nucleotides: TGTGCCAGCAGTCGGACAGGGGCCTACGAGCAGTACTTC.

This clonotype occurred many times. V gene TRBV27 combines with J gene TRBJ2-7, with unresolved D. CDR1 is MNHEY, CDR2 SMNVEV, per germline (reference sequence). There are 13 residues in the CDR3. Deletions cut 0 bases from V and 3 bases from J, with 6 bases between. CDR3 protein: CASSLSLYYEQYF. The CDR3, as DNA: TGTGCCAGCAGTTTATCGTTGTACTACGAGCAGTACTTC.

This chain links TRBV13 with TRBJ1-1, with 7 bases identical to TRBD1. V lost 4 bases, J lost 0 bases, and 2 bases stayed unmatched. CDR1 is PRHDT and CDR2 is FYEKMQ in the germline V gene (reference sequence). The CDR3 is made up of 14 amino acids. The CDR3 coding sequence is TGTGCCAGCAGCTCAGACAGGGTGAACACTGAAGCTTTCTTT. Amino acids: CASSSDRVNTEAFF.

In its sample, this clonotype was seen a few times. This chain links TRBV13 with TRBJ1-1, with 7 bases matching TRBD1. The germline gives CDR1 PRHDT, CDR2 FYEKMQ (reference sequence). Trimming removed 5 bases from V and 4 bases from J; junction bases left unmatched: 4. The CDR3 sequence is 13 residues long. The CDR3 DNA follows: TGTGCCAGCAGCCGACAGGGACGCACTGAAGCTTTCTTT. Protein: CASSRQGRTEAFF.

The chain is built from TRBV27 and TRBJ2-7; the match to TRBD1 covers 10 bases. Germline trimming cut 9 bases from V and 4 bases from J; bases unmatched to any gene: 9. CDR1 and CDR2 (germline): MNHEY, SMNVEV (reference sequence). The CDR3 is 14 amino acids. CDR3 coding DNA: TGTGCCAGTATGACAGGGGGCTTTGGGTACGAGCAGTACTTC. This sequence encodes CASMTGGFGYEQYF.

This clonotype was detected many times. This chain joins TRBV28 and TRBJ2-7; 7 nucleotides agree with TRBD1. The CDR3 length is 16 residues. Per the germline V gene, CDR1 is MDHEN and CDR2 is SYDVKM. Germline trimming cut 1 base from V and 4 bases from J; bases unmatched to any gene: 10. The CDR3 sequence: CASSLLGGPLGYEQYF. DNA for the CDR3: TGTGCCAGCAGTTTATTAGGGGGCCCCCTAGGATACGAGCAGTACTTC.

This clonotype was seen at least ten times. V and J are TRBV24-1 and TRBJ2-1, with 14 bases identical to TRBD2. The CDR3 loop spans 17 amino acids. V gave up 2 bases and J gave up 5 bases; unmatched junction bases: 4. Germline loops: CDR1 KGHDR, CDR2 SFDVKD. The CDR3 loop reads CATSDSAGLAGDNEQFF. CDR3 nucleotides: TGTGCCACCAGTGATTCGGCGGGACTAGCGGGAGACAATGAGCAGTTCTTC.

This clonotype was detected a few times. The CDR3 nucleotides are TGCAGTGCTAGAGATTGGGAGGGCCCCCGCAATGAGCAGTTCTTC. It specifies CSARDWEGPRNEQFF. The J gene is TRBJ2-1, the V gene TRBV20-1; 7 bases align to TRBD2. Looked up from germline, CDR1 is DFQATT and CDR2 is SNEGSKA (reference sequence). Germline trimming cut 0 bases from V and 6 bases from J; bases unmatched to any gene: 8. The CDR3 totals 15 residues.

This chain links TRBV29-1 with TRBJ2-5; 8 bases line up with TRBD1. The CDR3 has 14 residues. After removal of 6 bases from V and 1 base from J, the junction contained 7 bases not matched to a gene. Germline V gives CDR1 SQVTM, CDR2 ANQGSEA. The CDR3 reads CSVESGQVQETQYF. The CDR3 coding sequence is TGCAGCGTCGAATCGGGACAGGTCCAAGAGACCCAGTACTTC.

This chain links TRBV7-3 with TRBJ2-1, with 7 bases matching TRBD1. The CDR3 is 16 residues long. With 3 bases clipped from V and 3 bases from J, the junction kept 8 bases outside the gene matches. Germline CDR1 reads SGHTA; CDR2 reads FQGTGA. CDR3 loop: CASSFVPGQSYNEQFF. DNA of the CDR3: TGTGCCAGCAGCTTTGTCCCGGGACAGAGCTACAATGAGCAGTTCTTC.

The chain uses TRBV24-1 and TRBJ2-5; D remains unclear. Germline V CDR1 and CDR2: KGHDR, SFDVKD. The ends were cut back, 1 base at V and 2 bases at J, with 13 bases in the middle. The CDR3 spans 16 residues. CDR3 residues: CATSDFSGFVQETQYF. The CDR3 bases are TGTGCCACCAGTGATTTCTCCGGGTTCGTACAAGAGACCCAGTACTTC.

This clonotype was seen a few times. The chain carries TRBV27 and TRBJ2-5; tentatively, D is TRBD2 (5 bases). Germline CDR1 reads MNHEY; CDR2 reads SMNVEV (reference sequence). V gave up 7 bases and J gave up 5 bases, with 17 bases separating them. The CDR3 runs to 14 residues. In DNA form, the CDR3 reads TGTGCCAGCACACCTCGAGGGAATCGGGAGACCCAGTACTTC. Amino acids: CASTPRGNRETQYF.

This clonotype was observed many times. The chain is built from TRBV20-1 and TRBJ2-1, with 7 bases that match TRBD2. This CDR3 comprises 15 residues. Germline V gene sequence: CDR1 DFQATT, CDR2 SNEGSKA (reference sequence). V shed 6 bases, J shed 9 bases, and the junction held 17 bases outside the gene matches. CDR3 in amino acids: CSAYGPAGSASEQFF. The DNA of the CDR3 is TGCAGTGCGTATGGACCAGCGGGGTCCGCAAGTGAGCAGTTCTTC.